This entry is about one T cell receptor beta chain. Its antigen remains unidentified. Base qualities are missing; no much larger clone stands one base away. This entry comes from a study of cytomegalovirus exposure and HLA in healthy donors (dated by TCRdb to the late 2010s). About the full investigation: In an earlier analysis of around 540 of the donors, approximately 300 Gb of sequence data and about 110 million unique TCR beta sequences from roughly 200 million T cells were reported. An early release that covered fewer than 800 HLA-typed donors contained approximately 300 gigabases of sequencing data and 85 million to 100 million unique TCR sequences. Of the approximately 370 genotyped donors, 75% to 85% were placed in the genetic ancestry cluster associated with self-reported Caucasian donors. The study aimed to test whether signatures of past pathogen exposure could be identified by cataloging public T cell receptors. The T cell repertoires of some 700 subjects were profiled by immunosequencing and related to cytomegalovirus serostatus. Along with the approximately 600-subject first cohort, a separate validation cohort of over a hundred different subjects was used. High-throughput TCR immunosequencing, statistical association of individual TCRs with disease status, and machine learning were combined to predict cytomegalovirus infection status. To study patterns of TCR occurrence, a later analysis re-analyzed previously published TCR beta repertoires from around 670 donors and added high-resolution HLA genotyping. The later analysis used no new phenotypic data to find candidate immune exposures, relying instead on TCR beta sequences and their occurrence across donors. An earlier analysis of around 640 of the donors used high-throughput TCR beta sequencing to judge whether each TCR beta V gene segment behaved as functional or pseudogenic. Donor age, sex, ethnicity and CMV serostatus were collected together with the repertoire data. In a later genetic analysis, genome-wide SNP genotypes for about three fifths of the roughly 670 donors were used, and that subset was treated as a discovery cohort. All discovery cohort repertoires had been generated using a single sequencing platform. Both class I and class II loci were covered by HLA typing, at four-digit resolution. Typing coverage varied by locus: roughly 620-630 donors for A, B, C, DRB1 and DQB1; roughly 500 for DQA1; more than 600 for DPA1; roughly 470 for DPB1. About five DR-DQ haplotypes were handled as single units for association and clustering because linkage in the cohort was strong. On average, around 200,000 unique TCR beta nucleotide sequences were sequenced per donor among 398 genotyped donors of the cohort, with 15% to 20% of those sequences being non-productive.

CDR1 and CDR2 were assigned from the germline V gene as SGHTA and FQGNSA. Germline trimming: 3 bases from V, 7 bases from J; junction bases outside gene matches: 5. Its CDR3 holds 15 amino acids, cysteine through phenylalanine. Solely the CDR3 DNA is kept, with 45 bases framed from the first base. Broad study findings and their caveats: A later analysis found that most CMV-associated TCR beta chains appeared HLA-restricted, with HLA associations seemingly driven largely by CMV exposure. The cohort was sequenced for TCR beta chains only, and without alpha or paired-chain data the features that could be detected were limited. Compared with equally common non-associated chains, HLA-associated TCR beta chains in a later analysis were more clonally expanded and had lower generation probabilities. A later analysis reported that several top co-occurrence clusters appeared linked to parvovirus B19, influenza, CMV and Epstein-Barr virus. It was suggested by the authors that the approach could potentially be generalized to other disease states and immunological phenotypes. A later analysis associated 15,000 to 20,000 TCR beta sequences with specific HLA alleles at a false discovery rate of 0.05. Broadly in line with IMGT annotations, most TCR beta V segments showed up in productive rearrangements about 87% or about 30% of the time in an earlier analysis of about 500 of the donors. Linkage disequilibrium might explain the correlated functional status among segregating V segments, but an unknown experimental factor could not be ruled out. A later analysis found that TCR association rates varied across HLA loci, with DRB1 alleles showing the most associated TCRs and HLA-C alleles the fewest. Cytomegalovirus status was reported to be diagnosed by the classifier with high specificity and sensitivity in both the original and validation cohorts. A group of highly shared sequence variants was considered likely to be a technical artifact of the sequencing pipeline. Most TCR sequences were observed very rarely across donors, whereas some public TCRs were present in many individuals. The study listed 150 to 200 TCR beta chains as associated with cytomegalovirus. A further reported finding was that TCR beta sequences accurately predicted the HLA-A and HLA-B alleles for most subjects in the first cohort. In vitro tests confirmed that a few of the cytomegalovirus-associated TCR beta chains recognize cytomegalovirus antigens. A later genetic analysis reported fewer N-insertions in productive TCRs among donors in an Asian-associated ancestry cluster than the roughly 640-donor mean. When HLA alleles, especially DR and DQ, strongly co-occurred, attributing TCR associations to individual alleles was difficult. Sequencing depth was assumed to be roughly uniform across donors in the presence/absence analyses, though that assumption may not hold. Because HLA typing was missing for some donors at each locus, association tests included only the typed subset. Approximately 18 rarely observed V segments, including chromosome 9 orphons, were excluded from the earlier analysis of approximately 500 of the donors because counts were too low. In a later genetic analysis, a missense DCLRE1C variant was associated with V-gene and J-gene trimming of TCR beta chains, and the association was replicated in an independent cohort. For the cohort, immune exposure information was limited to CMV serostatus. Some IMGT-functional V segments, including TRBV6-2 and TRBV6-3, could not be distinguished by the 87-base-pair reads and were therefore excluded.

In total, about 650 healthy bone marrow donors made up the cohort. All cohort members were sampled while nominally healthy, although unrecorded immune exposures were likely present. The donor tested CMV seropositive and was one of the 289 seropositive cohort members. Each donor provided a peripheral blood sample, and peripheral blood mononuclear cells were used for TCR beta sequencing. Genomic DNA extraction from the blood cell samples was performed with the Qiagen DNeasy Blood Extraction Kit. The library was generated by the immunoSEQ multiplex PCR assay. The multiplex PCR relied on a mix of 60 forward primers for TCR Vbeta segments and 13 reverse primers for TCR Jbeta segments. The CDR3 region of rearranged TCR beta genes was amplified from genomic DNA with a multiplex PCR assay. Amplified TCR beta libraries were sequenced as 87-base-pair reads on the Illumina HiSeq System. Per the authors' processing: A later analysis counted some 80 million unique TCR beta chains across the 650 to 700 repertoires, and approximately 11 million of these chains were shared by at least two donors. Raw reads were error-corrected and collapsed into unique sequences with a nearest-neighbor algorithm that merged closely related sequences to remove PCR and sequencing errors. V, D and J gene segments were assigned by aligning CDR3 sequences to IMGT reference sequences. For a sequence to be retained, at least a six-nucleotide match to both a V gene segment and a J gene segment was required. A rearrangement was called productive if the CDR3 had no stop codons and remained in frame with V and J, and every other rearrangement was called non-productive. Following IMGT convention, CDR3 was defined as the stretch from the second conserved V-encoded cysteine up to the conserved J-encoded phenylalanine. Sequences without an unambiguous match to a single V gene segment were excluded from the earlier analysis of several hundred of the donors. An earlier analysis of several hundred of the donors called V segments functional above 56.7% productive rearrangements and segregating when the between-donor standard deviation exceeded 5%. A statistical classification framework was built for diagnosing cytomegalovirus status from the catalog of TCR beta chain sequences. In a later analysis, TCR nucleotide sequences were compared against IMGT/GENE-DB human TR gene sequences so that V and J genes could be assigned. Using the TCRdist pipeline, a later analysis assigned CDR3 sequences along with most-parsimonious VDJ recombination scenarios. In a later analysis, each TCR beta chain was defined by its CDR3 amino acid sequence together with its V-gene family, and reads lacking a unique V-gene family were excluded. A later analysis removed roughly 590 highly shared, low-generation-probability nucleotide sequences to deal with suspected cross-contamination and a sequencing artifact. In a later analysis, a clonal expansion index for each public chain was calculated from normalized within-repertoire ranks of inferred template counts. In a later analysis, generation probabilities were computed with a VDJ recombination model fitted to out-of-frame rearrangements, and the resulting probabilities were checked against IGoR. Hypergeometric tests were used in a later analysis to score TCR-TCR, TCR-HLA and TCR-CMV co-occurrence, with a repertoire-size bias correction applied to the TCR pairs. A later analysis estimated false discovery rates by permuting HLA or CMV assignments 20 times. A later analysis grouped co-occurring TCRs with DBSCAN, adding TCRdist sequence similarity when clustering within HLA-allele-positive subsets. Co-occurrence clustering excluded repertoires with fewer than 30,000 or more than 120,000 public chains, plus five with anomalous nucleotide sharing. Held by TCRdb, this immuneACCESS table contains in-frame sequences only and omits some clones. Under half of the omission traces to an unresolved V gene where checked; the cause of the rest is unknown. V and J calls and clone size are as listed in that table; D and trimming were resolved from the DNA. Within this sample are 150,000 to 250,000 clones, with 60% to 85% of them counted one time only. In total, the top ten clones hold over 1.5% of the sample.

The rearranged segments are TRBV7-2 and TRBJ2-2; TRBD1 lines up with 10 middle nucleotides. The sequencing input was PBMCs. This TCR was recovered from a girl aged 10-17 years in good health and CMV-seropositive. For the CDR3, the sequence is CASSLDRGTGGELFF. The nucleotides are TGTGCCAGCAGCTTGGACAGGGGGACCGGCGGGGAGCTGTTTTTT. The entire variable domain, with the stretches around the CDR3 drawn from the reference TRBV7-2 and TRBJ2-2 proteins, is GAGVSQSPSNKVTEKGKDVELRCDPISGHTALYWYRQSLGQGLEFLIYFQGNSAPDKSGLPSDRFSAERTGGSVSTLTIQRTQQEDSAVYLCASSLDRGTGGELFFGEGSRLTVL.